The following is a TCR beta chain sequence with its context. Its antigen is undetermined. This sample was included in a study of T cell responses to AZD1222 COVID-19 vaccine. Study-wide results and limits: The study found Spike-specific TCR breadth and depth rose after two AZD1222 doses. Sampling captured repertoires only after the peak T cell response.

V was clipped by 3 bases and J by 4 bases; unmatched bases: 4. CDR3 length: 14 residues. Per the germline V gene, CDR1 is WSHSY and CDR2 is SAAADI. Measured with immunoSEQ multiplex PCR; TCRdb has only the in-frame clones, and not every one. The profile covers approximately 140,000 clones, with 85% to 95% appearing a single time and about 1.9% taken by the ten largest. The J gene is TRBJ1-1, the V gene TRBV10-2; 8 nucleotides align to TRBD1. This sequence originates from an adult in good health. Sequencing used peripheral blood, obtained on day 0 of AZD1222 vaccination. The CDR3 sequence: CASSDGQGPTEAFF. The CDR3 DNA follows: TGCGCCAGCAGTGATGGACAGGGTCCCACTGAAGCTTTCTTT.